These T cell receptor beta chains were read from a single sample in a study of blood T cells in healthy people across ages. TCRdb called the 5' RACE reads again in MiXCR, with one record for every CDR3 protein. The table records about a million distinct CDR3 sequences, 51% of them present only once. The sample taken for sequencing was blood. All receptors derive from a woman aged 60-70 years in good health. Both conserved end residues are part of each CDR3. The order of the fields is J gene, V gene, D gene, clone size, CDR3 DNA, CDR3 protein. The D gene is left open where the match is weak. Size values are once, few and many counts, or a class for expanded clones, and some rows have none.

TRBJ1-2 TRBV20-1 NA NA TGCAGTGCTAGAGCCGGGGACGGTATTGGCGGCTACACCTTC CSARAGDGIGGYTF
TRBJ2-6 TRBV29-1 NA many TGCAGCGTTGAAGCCGGCGGAGGGGCCAACGTCCTGACTTTC CSVEAGGGANVLTF
TRBJ1-2 TRBV4-3 TRBD1 few TGCGCCAGCAGCCATGCAGGGGGGGGTAGGACTTTAGCTAACTATGGCTACACCTTC CASSHAGGGRTLANYGYTF
TRBJ2-3 TRBV6-5 TRBD2 few TGTGCCAGCAGCTACGGGCTAGCGGGAGGAACAGATACGCAGTATTTT CASSYGLAGGTDTQYF
TRBJ1-2 TRBV5-1 NA NA TGCGCCAGCAGCTTACAGGGACCAGCTAACTATGGCTACACCTTC CASSLQGPANYGYTF
TRBJ2-1 TRBV6-2/TRBV6-3 NA few TGTGCCAGCACCTTACTAGAGACTGCGGGGCTCAATGAGCAGTTCTTC CASTLLETAGLNEQFF
TRBJ2-2 TRBV6-1 NA NA TGTGCCAGCAGTGACTCGCAGGGAATCGGGGAGCTGTTTTTT CASSDSQGIGELFF
TRBJ2-7 TRBV5-1 TRBD2 few TGCGCCAGCAGCATGCTCTGGGAGGGAGGCGAGCAGTACTTC CASSMLWEGGEQYF
TRBJ2-7 TRBV20-1 TRBD1 once TGCAGTGCTCTTGGACAGGGGTCGACCTACGAGCAGTACTTC CSALGQGSTYEQYF
TRBJ1-1 TRBV6-2/TRBV6-3 NA few TGTGCCAGCAGTTACCCGACGCAGGCTTTCTTT CASSYPTQAFF
TRBJ2-5 TRBV25-1 NA NA TGTGCCAGCAGTGAGCGGTGGTGGGTAGGGCAAGAGACCCAGTACTTC CASSERWWVGQETQYF
TRBJ2-7 TRBV2 NA NA TGTGCCAGCAGTGAAGATCAGGCTACCTACGAGCAGTACTTC CASSEDQATYEQYF
TRBJ2-5 TRBV5-1 NA NA TGCGCCAGCAGCCCCCTCCCCGGGACCAGAGAGACCCAGTACTTC CASSPLPGTRETQYF
TRBJ2-1 TRBV29-1 NA few TGCAGCGTTGATAGAGGGGCCGGGCTGGGCTACAATGAGCAGTTCTTC CSVDRGAGLGYNEQFF
TRBJ2-1 TRBV6-2/TRBV6-3 NA NA TGTGCCAGCAGTTACAAGCTGACTCCCAGAGATTACAATGAGCAGTTCTTC CASSYKLTPRDYNEQFF
TRBJ2-3 TRBV20-1 TRBD2 once TGCAGTGCTAGAGATGAGTCTAGCGGGAGCGTGGATACGCAGTATTTT CSARDESSGSVDTQYF
TRBJ2-7 TRBV28 TRBD1 NA TGTGTCAGCAGTCCGCCCGACAGGGTGGGCGAGCAGTACTTC CVSSPPDRVGEQYF
TRBJ2-5 TRBV20-1 NA NA TGCAGTGCTAGCCTGGTGGGAGATTTTGGGACCCAGTACTTC CSASLVGDFGTQYF
TRBJ1-2 TRBV4-2 NA NA TGTGCCAGCAGCCAAGTCAGGGCCAACTATGGCTACACCTTC CASSQVRANYGYTF
TRBJ2-7 TRBV7-2 NA NA TGTGCCAGCAGCTTAGCAGGCGGGTATTACTCCTACGAGCAGTACTTC CASSLAGGYYSYEQYF
TRBJ2-3 TRBV7-9 TRBD2 few TGTGCCAGCAGCCCCGGACTAGCGGGAGGGTTCGCAGATACGCAGTATTTT CASSPGLAGGFADTQYF
TRBJ2-5 TRBV4-1 NA few TGCGCCAGCAGCCAATACGGTACCGACCAAGAGACCCAGTACTTC CASSQYGTDQETQYF
TRBJ1-1 TRBV5-1 NA NA TGCGCCAGCAGCTTGACAGAGAGCACTGAAGCTTTCTTT CASSLTESTEAFF
TRBJ2-5 TRBV12-3/TRBV12-4 TRBD2 NA TGTGCCAGCAGTCCCCCCCTTACTAGCGGGAGCCAAGAGACCCAGTACTTC CASSPPLTSGSQETQYF
TRBJ2-2 TRBV12-3/TRBV12-4 TRBD2 NA TGTGCCAGCAGTTTACGACGCGGGAGGTCCACCTTAGGGGAGCTGTTTTTT CASSLRRGRSTLGELFF
TRBJ2-7 TRBV20-1 TRBD2 few TGCAGTGCTCCTCATCCTAGCGGGAGCCCCTACGAGCAGTACTTC CSAPHPSGSPYEQYF
TRBJ1-1 TRBV4-3 NA few TGCGCCAGCAGCCACATAGGACAGAACACTGAAGCTTTCTTT CASSHIGQNTEAFF
TRBJ2-5 TRBV12-3/TRBV12-4 NA few TGTGCCAGCAGCCAACTTGGTGGGGGTCCGCAAGAGACCCAGTACTTC CASSQLGGGPQETQYF
TRBJ2-6 TRBV4-1 NA NA TGCGCCAGCAGCCAAGAGGGGGGCCCTGGGGCCAACGTCCTGACTTTC CASSQEGGPGANVLTF
TRBJ2-7 TRBV7-2 TRBD2 NA TGTGCTAGCAGCTTAGATGCTACGACTAGCGGGAAAGCCTACGAGCAGTACTTC CASSLDATTSGKAYEQYF
TRBJ2-5 TRBV29-1 TRBD1 few TGCAGCGTTGAAGAGACAGGGGGCTGGGGGACCCAGTACTTC CSVEETGGWGTQYF
TRBJ2-3 TRBV10-3 TRBD1 few TGTGCCATCAGCCGACAGGGGAAGGGAGCAGATACGCAGTATTTT CAISRQGKGADTQYF
TRBJ2-7 TRBV12-3/TRBV12-4 NA few TGTGCCAGCAGAAGAGAATACTACGAGCAGTACTTC CASRREYYEQYF
TRBJ1-2 TRBV3-1 TRBD1 NA TGTGCCAGCAGCCTGCCGGGACAGACGATTTATGGCTACACCTTC CASSLPGQTIYGYTF
TRBJ2-5 TRBV3-1 TRBD1 NA TGTGCCAGCAGCCAAGGACAGGGTGCGTACTTC CASSQGQGAYF
TRBJ2-7 TRBV7-9 NA NA TGTGCCAGCAGCTTTGGCAGCCTATTGACGATCTTCCCCTACGAGCAGTACTTC CASSFGSLLTIFPYEQYF
TRBJ2-1 TRBV4-2 NA NA TGTGCCAGCAGCCAAACCGGGGACTCCTACAATGAGCGGTTCTTC CASSQTGDSYNERFF
TRBJ1-5 TRBV28 NA NA TGTGCCAGCAGTTTATGGTCTCAGACTAGCAATCAGCCCCAGCATTTT CASSLWSQTSNQPQHF
TRBJ2-2 TRBV5-5 NA NA TGTGCCAGCAGCTTGGCCGGGGGATCCGGGGAGCTGTTTTTT CASSLAGGSGELFF
TRBJ2-3 TRBV18 TRBD2 NA TGTGCCAGCTCACCAACCGGGACTAGTCGAAATACGCAGTATTTT CASSPTGTSRNTQYF
TRBJ2-3 TRBV3-1 TRBD2 NA TGTGCCAGCAGTAGCGGGAGAGGAGTAGGGGATACGCAGTATTTT CASSSGRGVGDTQYF
TRBJ2-1 TRBV15 NA NA TGTGCCACCAGCAGAGAGGTACAGGGTTACGAGCAGTTCTTC CATSREVQGYEQFF
TRBJ1-1 TRBV20-1 NA NA TGCAGTGCTATCGGGGGTTGGACTGAAGCTTTCTTT CSAIGGWTEAFF
TRBJ1-6 TRBV5-1 NA few TGCGCCAGCAGCTTGGAACAGGTGTCGGGGTCACCCCTCCACTTT CASSLEQVSGSPLHF
TRBJ2-4 TRBV20-1 NA NA TGCAGTGGTCAAGAAGCGGTTGGTAAAAACATTCAGTACTTC CSGQEAVGKNIQYF
TRBJ2-2 TRBV29-1 NA NA TGCAGCGCCAGCGAGACAGGCTACACCGGGGAGCTGTTTTTT CSASETGYTGELFF
TRBJ2-2 TRBV27 NA few TGTGCCAGCAGTGTAGGGACCACCGGGGAGCTGTTTTTT CASSVGTTGELFF
TRBJ2-5 TRBV6-5 NA few TGTGCCAGCAGGTCCTCCAGTGAGACCCAGTACTTC CASRSSSETQYF
TRBJ2-7 TRBV28 TRBD1 NA TGTGCCACACTCGTCACGGGACAGGGCTACGAGCAGTACTTC CATLVTGQGYEQYF
TRBJ2-3 TRBV29-1 NA NA TGCAGCGTTCGGACAGATCCAGATACGCGGTATTTT CSVRTDPDTRYF
TRBJ2-7 TRBV29-1 TRBD2 NA TGCAGCGTTAGGACTAGCGAGAACCACGAGCAGTACTTC CSVRTSENHEQYF
TRBJ2-5 TRBV25-1 TRBD2 once TGTGCCAGCAGTGCATACAGGATCACGGGGGGAGAGACCCAGTACTTC CASSAYRITGGETQYF
TRBJ1-1 TRBV29-1 NA NA TGCAGCGTTGCGGGGGGGGAAGCTTTCTTT CSVAGGEAFF
TRBJ2-7 TRBV7-2 TRBD2 few TGTGCCAGCAGCTTATTTGGGACTAGCGTCGAGCAGTACTTC CASSLFGTSVEQYF
TRBJ1-1 TRBV7-3 NA NA TGTGCCAGCAGCTTAACGAGAGTCGACACGCAAGCTTTCTTT CASSLTRVDTQAFF
TRBJ1-5 TRBV5-5 TRBD1 NA TGTGCCAGCAGCTTAGGGACAGGGGGCGCGAGCAATCAGCCCCAGCATTTT CASSLGTGGASNQPQHF
TRBJ2-3 TRBV6-2/TRBV6-3 TRBD1 many TGTGCCAGCCGGGACAGCAACACAGATACGCAGTATTTT CASRDSNTDTQYF
TRBJ1-2 TRBV12-3/TRBV12-4 NA many TGTGCCAGCAGTTTTCAGGGGAACTATGGCTACACCTTC CASSFQGNYGYTF
TRBJ2-1 TRBV7-3 NA NA TGTGCCAGCAGCCCCACAGATCGACTGGCCCGGCAGTTCTTC CASSPTDRLARQFF